A selection of T cell receptor beta chains follows, all from one sample in a study of cytomegalovirus exposure and HLA in healthy donors. The method was immunoSEQ multiplex PCR; TCRdb's version includes in-frame clones alone and lacks a portion of them. The sample holds some 100,000 clones, about 70% seen once. The sample was PBMCs. The receptors here all came from a human donor in good health. Both conserved end residues are part of each CDR3. Clone size is shown for a subset of rows, as once, few, many or a class of expanded clone.

>TRBJ2-4|-|TRBV4-3
CASSQDRVDIQYF
>TRBJ2-2|few|TRBV5-6
CASSLGTSNTGELFF
>TRBJ2-7|-|TRBV4-2
CASSRGGSSYEQYF
>TRBJ2-1|-|TRBV25-1
CASSAGNRERNEQFF
>TRBJ1-2|-|TRBV10-2
CASSWDRGGGYTF
>TRBJ2-7|once|TRBV7-8
CASSFTGTGTYEQYF
>TRBJ2-7|once|TRBV6-5
CASSDRVKKEQYF
>TRBJ2-7|once|TRBV18
CARQITGGVYEQYF
>TRBJ2-7|-|TRBV5-6
CASSSTGDYEQYF
>TRBJ2-3|-|TRBV30
CAWRRGPHGDTQYF